The 29 T cell receptor beta chains below come from one sample, sequenced in a study of technical replicates of blood from a handful of donors. Produced via immunoSEQ multiplex PCR; TCRdb's table is partial and in-frame only. The data hold 70,000 to 85,000 clones, with roughly 92% observed a single time. The specimen was T cells isolated from PBMCs. All receptors come from a human donor in good health.

The gene calls are TRBV2 and TRBJ2-7; 9 positions match TRBD1. The CDR3 consists of 13 residues. V trimming: 8 bases; J trimming: 6 bases; junction bases outside the gene matches: 8. Per germline, CDR1 SNHLY and CDR2 FYNNEI. DNA of the CDR3: TGTGCCAGCGGCGGGACAGGGCAAAGCGAGCAGTACTTC. Protein product: CASGGTGQSEQYF.

This sequence joins TRBV12-5 and TRBJ1-1, with TRBD1 as a possible D gene (5 bases). Germline CDR1 and CDR2: LGHNT and FRNRAP. The CDR3 is 13 residues long. V lost 7 bases to trimming and J lost 2 bases, with 11 bases between them. The CDR3 bases are TGTGCTAGTGTCCAGGGAATAAACACTGAAGCTTTCTTT. Translated: CASVQGINTEAFF.

V is TRBV9 and J is TRBJ2-3; D gene unclear. This CDR3 spans 14 amino acids. The V end lost 4 bases, the J end lost 6 bases, and 15 bases lay between the germline ends. CDR1 is SGDLS, CDR2 YYNGEE, per germline. The CDR3 spells CASSIDLGLDTQYF. DNA of the CDR3: TGTGCCAGCAGCATAGACCTCGGGTTGGATACGCAGTATTTT.

The J gene is TRBJ2-1, the V gene TRBV25-1, with D possibly matching TRBD2 (5 bases). V lost 11 bases and J lost 6, with 17 bases in between. The CDR3 is 13 residues long. From germline, CDR1 is MGHDK and CDR2 SYGVNS. Here the CDR3 DNA reads TGTGCCTCTTCCCTAGGACTCGTCAATGAGCAGTTCTTC. Encoded protein: CASSLGLVNEQFF.

The J gene is TRBJ2-1, the V gene TRBV6-6; no reliable D call. The CDR3 totals 13 residues. The germline gives CDR1 MNHNY, CDR2 SVGAGI (reference sequence). The V end lost 7 bases, the J end lost 0 bases, and 7 bases lay between the germline ends. CDR3 nucleotides: TGTGCCAGCACTCTGGCCTCCTACAATGAGCAGTTCTTC. This encodes CASTLASYNEQFF.

The rearrangement joins TRBV19 to TRBJ2-7; 9 bases are a match to TRBD2. This CDR3 comprises 15 residues. After removal of 5 bases from V and 1 base from J, the junction contained 6 bases not matched to a gene. Per germline, CDR1 LNHDA and CDR2 SQIVND (reference sequence). The DNA of the CDR3 is TGTGCCAGTAGTCTCGAGCGGGAGGCGTCCTACGAGCAGTACTTC. Protein product: CASSLEREASYEQYF.

V is TRBV29-1 and J is TRBJ2-7; 10 bases are shared with TRBD1. The CDR3 is 14 amino acids. Looked up from germline, CDR1 is SQVTM and CDR2 is ANQGSEA. Losses at the gene ends were 6 bases for V and 0 bases for J; bases not matched to a gene: 5. CDR3 in amino acids: CSVGQGGISYEQYF. The CDR3 region has the DNA TGCAGCGTCGGACAGGGGGGGATCTCCTACGAGCAGTACTTC.

This clone was counted a single time. V usage is TRBV6-4 and J usage is TRBJ2-2, with TRBD1 matching 7 bases. J lost 5 bases, V lost 6 bases, and 6 bases had no gene match. CDR1 and CDR2 from the germline V gene are MRHNA and SNTAGT. There are 14 residues in the CDR3. Here the CDR3 reads CASRTGWKTGELFF. The CDR3 DNA is TGTGCCAGCAGGACAGGGTGGAAGACCGGGGAGCTGTTTTTT.

The J gene is TRBJ1-5, the V gene TRBV27, with D possibly being TRBD1 (6 bases). The ends were cut back, 3 bases at V and 6 bases at J, with 9 bases in the middle. CDR1 is MNHEY and CDR2 is SMNVEV in the germline V gene (reference sequence). The CDR3 consists of 13 residues. CDR3 nucleotides: TGTGCCAGCAGTTTGGGGGGGCGTCAGCCCCAGCATTTT. As protein: CASSLGGRQPQHF.

V usage is TRBV27 and J usage is TRBJ1-5; maybe TRBD1 (5 bases). CDR3 length: 13 residues. Germline CDR1 MNHEY, CDR2 SMNVEV (reference sequence). Trimming stripped 3 bases from V and 7 bases from J, with 10 bases between. The CDR3 DNA reads as TGTGCCAGCAGTTTTGGGGGGGGACAGCCCCAGCATTTT. Amino acids: CASSFGGGQPQHF.

In its sample, this clone was seen once. The chain links TRBV6-5 to TRBJ2-5; D is perhaps TRBD1 (5 bases). Germline CDR1 MNHEY, CDR2 SVGAGI. The germline V and J ends were trimmed by 2 bases and 5 bases, with 9 bases remaining between them. The CDR3 has 13 residues. This chain's CDR3 is CASSYGQSETQYF. CDR3 in DNA: TGTGCCAGCAGTTACGGACAATCCGAGACCCAGTACTTC.

The V call is TRBV19, the J call TRBJ1-3, with D unresolved. V lost 1 base to trimming and J lost 0 bases, with 7 bases between them. CDR1 LNHDA and CDR2 SQIVND come from the germline V gene (reference sequence). The CDR3 runs 15 residues. The CDR3 loop is CASSIVIYSGNTIYF. CDR3 bases: TGTGCCAGTAGTATAGTCATCTACTCTGGAAACACCATATATTTT. Complete variable domain (other parts from reference TRBV19 and TRBJ1-3): DGGITQSPKYLFRKEGQNVTLSCEQNLNHDAMYWYRQDPGQGLRLIYYSQIVNDFQKGDIAEGYSVSREKKESFPLTVTSAQKNPTAFYLCASSIVIYSGNTIYFGEGSWLTVV.

The rearrangement uses TRBV7-9 and TRBJ2-7; a possible D gene is TRBD1 (5 bases). V was clipped by 4 bases and J by 4 bases, with 11 bases between them. Germline V gene data show CDR1 as SEHNR and CDR2 as FQNEAQ (reference sequence). The CDR3 is made up of 13 amino acids. The CDR3 DNA reads as TGTGCCAGCAGCTCCGACAGTCAATACGAGCAGTACTTC. This sequence encodes CASSSDSQYEQYF. Full variable domain (remainder filled in from reference TRBV7-9 and TRBJ2-7): DTGVSQNPRHKITKRGQNVTFRCDPISEHNRLYWYRQTLGQGPEFLTYFQNEAQLEKSRLLSDRFSAERPKGSFSTLEIQRTEQGDSAMYLCASSSDSQYEQYFGPGTRLTVT.

The chain carries TRBV6-5 and TRBJ2-1; maybe TRBD2 (6 bases). Germline assignment: CDR1 MNHEY and CDR2 SVGAGI. This CDR3 is built from 15 residues. With 1 base removed from V and 0 bases from J, the gap between germline ends came to 7 bases. The DNA for the CDR3 is TGTGCCAGCAGTTACTTCGGGAGCTCCTACAATGAGCAGTTCTTC. As protein: CASSYFGSSYNEQFF.

The chain combines TRBV6-6 with TRBJ2-1; D is possibly TRBD2 (5 bases). Between the trimmed V and J ends, which lost 5 bases and 10 bases, there was a span of 12 bases. The germline V gene encodes CDR1 MNHNY and CDR2 SVGAGI (reference sequence). This CDR3 region has 12 residues. In nucleotides, the CDR3 is TGTGCCAGCAGTCAAACTAGAAGGGAGCAGTTCTTC. Encoded protein: CASSQTRREQFF.

The chain couples TRBV27 to TRBJ1-5, with TRBD1 identical over 11 bases. This CDR3 is built from 14 residues. J lost 4 bases, V lost 6 bases, and 2 bases had no gene match. Germline CDR1 and CDR2: MNHEY and SMNVEV (reference sequence). The CDR3 DNA reads TGTGCCAGCAGGGGGGACAGGGGGAATCAGCCCCAGCATTTT. Protein sequence: CASRGDRGNQPQHF.

The chain links TRBV11-3 to TRBJ2-5, with TRBD1 matching 9 bases. The junction had 3 bases not matched to a gene; V was cut back by 2 bases and J by 5 bases. CDR3 length equals 14 residues. Germline values: CDR1 SGHNT, CDR2 YENEEA. CDR3 protein: CASSLTGTGETQYF. Written as DNA, the CDR3 is TGTGCCAGCAGCTTAACCGGGACAGGGGAGACCCAGTACTTC.

CDR3 nucleotide sequence: TGTGCCATCAGTGAGCCAGGGACAATCGGCGCTTTCTTT. Amino acid sequence: CAISEPGTIGAFF. The J gene is TRBJ1-1, the V gene TRBV10-3; D might be TRBD1 (6 bases). The V gene lost 2 bases and the J gene lost 11 bases, with 15 bases spanning the gap. The CDR3 loop spans 13 amino acids. CDR1 and CDR2 (germline): ENHRY, SYGVKD.

V usage is TRBV29-1 and J usage is TRBJ1-1, with D uncertain. The germline V and J ends were trimmed by 7 bases and 0 bases, with 15 bases remaining between them. The CDR3 covers 14 residues. In germline, CDR1 is SQVTM, CDR2 ANQGSEA. The CDR3 DNA reads as TGCAGCGCTCGAAAATGGGCTATGAACACTGAAGCTTTCTTT. It yields the protein CSARKWAMNTEAFF. Full variable domain (rest looked up from reference TRBV29-1 and TRBJ1-1): SAVISQKPSRDICQRGTSLTIQCQVDSQVTMMFWYRQQPGQSLTLIATANQGSEATYESGFVIDKFPISRPNLTFSTLTVSNMSPEDSSIYLCSARKWAMNTEAFFGQGTRLTVV.

V is TRBV30 and J is TRBJ1-3, with D perhaps TRBD1 (5 bases). V was clipped by 2 bases and J by 3 bases, with 17 bases between them. The CDR3 has 16 amino acids. Looked up from germline, CDR1 is GTSNPN and CDR2 is SVGIG (reference sequence). The CDR3 nucleotides are TGTGCCTGGAGTAATACAGGCCTCCCCGGTGGAAACACCATATATTTT. Translating it yields CAWSNTGLPGGNTIYF.

The rearrangement links TRBV4-1 to TRBJ1-3; D remains unclear. The germline gives CDR1 MGHRA, CDR2 YSYEKL. The CDR3 contains 17 residues. The ends were cut back, 4 bases at V and 3 bases at J, with 19 bases in the middle. CDR3 sequence: CASSRGGLVISGNTIYF. Here the CDR3 DNA reads TGCGCCAGCAGCCGGGGAGGGCTGGTTATTAGTGGAAACACCATATATTTT.

The chain is built from TRBV7-9 and TRBJ1-5, with a weak D call TRBD1 (6 bases). CDR3 length: 13 residues. Germline V CDR1 and CDR2: SEHNR, FQNEAQ (reference sequence). Trimming cost V 5 bases and J 7 bases, with 12 bases left between them. CDR3 coding DNA: TGTGCCAGCAGCAACACAGGGACCCAGCCCCAGCATTTT. Translated: CASSNTGTQPQHF.

The chain carries TRBV4-3 and TRBJ1-2; possible D gene TRBD1, 5 bases. This CDR3 contains 15 residues. Trimming left V 1 base short and J 6 bases short, with 15 bases between. From germline, CDR1 is LGHNA and CDR2 YSLEER. The CDR3 coding sequence is TGCGCCAGCAGCCAAGGGGGGAGCGGGTTCAATGGCTACACCTTC. Protein sequence: CASSQGGSGFNGYTF.

The rearrangement joins TRBV19 to TRBJ2-5; D uncertain. Germline CDR1 is LNHDA and CDR2 is SQIVND (reference sequence). V was shortened by 4 bases and J by 3 bases, with 9 bases between the two germline ends. This CDR3 is 13 amino acids long. The CDR3 loop reads CASSSLAKETQYF. In nucleotides, the CDR3 is TGTGCCAGTAGTAGTCTTGCTAAAGAGACCCAGTACTTC.

This chain joins TRBV29-1 and TRBJ2-1; 8 bases align to TRBD2. V shed 2 bases and J 9 bases; nucleotides not matched to a gene: 9. CDR1 is SQVTM and CDR2 is ANQGSEA in the germline V gene. CDR3 size: 14 residues. CDR3: CSVEQGREVGEQFF. DNA of the CDR3: TGCAGCGTTGAACAGGGGCGGGAGGTGGGTGAGCAGTTCTTC.

The V gene is TRBV5-4, the J gene TRBJ2-5; no clear D. CDR1 and CDR2 (germline): SGHNT, YYREEE (reference sequence). Trimming removed 0 bases from V and 2 bases from J, with 5 bases in between. The CDR3 is made up of 13 amino acids. CDR3 coding DNA: TGTGCCAGCAGCTTGGGGCAGCAAGAGACCCAGTACTTC. This encodes CASSLGQQETQYF.

This chain links TRBV7-9 with TRBJ1-2, with D possibly TRBD1 on 5 matching bases. The germline V and J ends were trimmed by 5 bases and 5 bases, with 15 bases remaining between them. This CDR3 is 14 amino acids long. Germline V gene lookup returns CDR1 SEHNR and CDR2 FQNEAQ (reference sequence). The CDR3 DNA is TGTGCCAGCAGCCGCATGGGGGGAAGGTATGGCTACACCTTC. Amino acid sequence: CASSRMGGRYGYTF.

This clone was counted once. V gene TRBV28 combines with J gene TRBJ1-5, with 11 positions matching TRBD1. Germline V gene lookup returns CDR1 MDHEN and CDR2 SYDVKM. The CDR3 sequence is 16 residues long. Unmatched junction bases numbered 12, after V lost 7 bases and J lost 7 bases. The CDR3 here is CASTTSPGQGEQPQHF. The CDR3 DNA sequence: TGTGCCAGCACCACCAGCCCGGGACAGGGGGAACAGCCCCAGCATTTT.

This clone showed up just a few times. The CDR3 here is CASSQIRVFDTEAFF. The CDR3 DNA follows: TGCGCCAGCAGCCAAATCAGGGTTTTCGACACTGAAGCTTTCTTT. The rearrangement links TRBV4-1 to TRBJ1-1; D might be TRBD1 (5 bases). The germline V gene encodes CDR1 MGHRA and CDR2 YSYEKL. CDR3 length: 15 amino acids. Trimming removed 2 bases from V and 3 bases from J, with 13 bases in between.